Presented here are 13 T cell receptor beta chains from one specimen sequenced in a study of shared clonotypes between healthy human individuals. Measured with immunoSEQ multiplex PCR; TCRdb has only the in-frame clones, and not every one. This table has over a million clones, around 78% appearing once. Sequenced input: memory CD4+ T cells from PBMCs. Subset given: CD45RA-negative fraction. These receptors all stem from a man in his late teens or twenties in good health. Some clones in this sample may be carry-over from other donors' samples.

This clone was counted between two and nine times. Other DNA sequences within the sample encode an identical CDR3. CDR3 in amino acids: CASSLDGTSAYEQYF. The CDR3 DNA reads as TGCGCCAGCAGCTTGGATGGGACGTCAGCCTACGAGCAGTACTTC. The gene calls are TRBV5-1 and TRBJ2-7; D may match TRBD1 or TRBD2 (5 bases each). The CDR3 length is 15 residues. Germline CDR1 is SGHRS and CDR2 is YFSETQ. Trimming removed 0 bases from V and 2 bases from J, with 12 bases in between.

The gene calls are TRBV19 and TRBJ2-1; 11 bases line up with TRBD2. The V gene end was trimmed by 5 bases and the J gene end by 5 bases; junction bases not matched to a gene: 5. The germline V gene has CDR1 LNHDA and CDR2 SQIVND (reference sequence). The CDR3 has 15 residues. CDR3 residues: CASSLGLADHNEQFF. The DNA for the CDR3 is TGTGCCAGTAGTTTGGGACTAGCGGACCACAATGAGCAGTTCTTC.

The chain combines TRBV29-1 with TRBJ2-2; D not certain. Looked up from germline, CDR1 is SQVTM and CDR2 is ANQGSEA. V lost 3 bases, J lost 6 bases, and 11 bases lay in between. The length of the CDR3 is 13 residues. The CDR3 protein is CSVDDAQAGELFF. The CDR3 DNA reads as TGCAGCGTTGACGATGCGCAGGCCGGGGAGCTGTTTTTT.

The rearrangement joins TRBV5-6 to TRBJ2-2; 9 nucleotides match TRBD1. CDR1 and CDR2 (germline): SGHDT, YYEEEE. V lost 9 bases to trimming and J lost 6 bases; unmatched junction nucleotides: 9. CDR3 length equals 14 residues. This chain's CDR3 is CATSTGGSSGELFF. The CDR3 nucleotides are TGTGCCACCTCAACAGGGGGCTCTTCCGGGGAGCTGTTTTTT.

The V gene is TRBV5-4, the J gene TRBJ1-1; D gene ambiguous. Trimming removed 0 bases at V and 3 bases at J, with 9 bases between. Germline V gene sequence: CDR1 SGHNT, CDR2 YYREEE (reference sequence). This CDR3 is built from 14 residues. In DNA form, the CDR3 reads TGTGCCAGCAGCTTGGGCGGGAGGCACACTGAAGCTTTCTTT. Protein sequence: CASSLGGRHTEAFF.

The J gene is TRBJ2-3, the V gene TRBV5-1; D assignment may be TRBD1 or TRBD2 (6 bases each). CDR1 and CDR2 from the germline V gene are SGHRS and YFSETQ. V was shortened by 4 bases and J by 6 bases, with 15 bases between the two germline ends. The CDR3 is made up of 14 amino acids. The CDR3: CASSGDPGADTQYF. The CDR3 region has the DNA TGCGCCAGCAGCGGGGACCCGGGGGCCGATACGCAGTATTTT. The full variable domain, completed using reference TRBV5-1 and TRBJ2-3, is KAGVTQTPRYLIKTRGQQVTLSCSPISGHRSVSWYQQTPGQGLQFLFEYFSETQRNKGNFPGRFSGRQFSNSRSEMNVSTLELGDSALYLCASSGDPGADTQYFGPGTRLTVL.

The CDR3 DNA reads TGTGCCAGCAGCTTAACGATCGACAGGGTACCCTACGAGCAGTACTTC. Protein: CASSLTIDRVPYEQYF. V and J are TRBV7-3 and TRBJ2-7; TRBD1 aligns across 7 bases. Germline-derived CDR1 and CDR2 are SGHTA and FQGTGA. This CDR3 has 16 residues. Losses at the gene ends were 0 bases for V and 2 bases for J; bases not matched to a gene: 7. The full variable domain, rest sourced from reference TRBV7-3 and TRBJ2-7, is GAGVSQTPSNKVTEKGKYVELRCDPISGHTALYWYRQSLGQGPEFLIYFQGTGAADDSGLPNDRFFAVRPEGSVSTLKIQRTERGDSAVYLCASSLTIDRVPYEQYFGPGTRLTVT.

In its sample, this clone was seen once. V is TRBV19 and J is TRBJ1-4; no definite D call. The CDR3 loop spans 17 amino acids. The germline V gene has CDR1 LNHDA and CDR2 SQIVND (reference sequence). V was trimmed by 5 bases and J by 8 bases, leaving 24 bases between them. CDR3 DNA sequence: TGTGCCAGTAGTCCTCCGGGCGCAGGCGGGTTTAGCGAAAAACTGTTTTTT. This sequence encodes CASSPPGAGGFSEKLFF.

This clone has only a few counts. The chain couples TRBV28 to TRBJ1-1; tentative D call: TRBD1 (6 bases). The CDR3 has 14 residues. The germline V gene encodes CDR1 MDHEN and CDR2 SYDVKM. V was clipped by 6 bases and J by 7 bases, with 18 bases between them. Here the CDR3 DNA reads TGTGCCAGCAGCATAGGGGACAACTTATTTGAAGCTTTCTTT. Protein sequence: CASSIGDNLFEAFF.

This clone was found once. The chain is built from TRBV6-7 and TRBJ2-3; D possibly corresponds to TRBD1 (6 bases). TRBV6-7 is an open reading frame, and its role is uncertain. V lost 4 bases and J 1 base, leaving 12 bases between the germline ends. The CDR3 consists of 15 residues. DNA of the CDR3: TGTGCCAGCAGTTTACACCGACAGGGCACAGATACGCAGTATTTT. This translates into CASSLHRQGTDTQYF.

The V and J genes are TRBV11-2 and TRBJ2-5; D remains ambiguous. The CDR3 is 12 residues long. Trimming shortened V by 6 bases and J by 4 bases, and 9 bases separated the two germline ends. Looked up from germline, CDR1 is SGHAT and CDR2 is FQNNGV. The CDR3 region is CASSRTRETQYF. The DNA for the CDR3 is TGTGCCAGCAGTCGCACACGAGAGACCCAGTACTTC.

The J gene is TRBJ1-2, the V gene TRBV10-3; D is uncertain. V was pared by 5 bases and J by 4 bases, with 11 bases between. The CDR3 runs to 13 residues. CDR1 and CDR2 from the germline V gene are ENHRY and SYGVKD. The CDR3 DNA follows: TGTGCCATCAGTCAAACGCCTTCCTATGGCTACACCTTC. Translating it yields CAISQTPSYGYTF.

This chain links TRBV11-2 with TRBJ1-2; TRBD1 is a possible D gene (6 bases). CDR1 is SGHAT, CDR2 FQNNGV, per germline. V dropped 5 bases and J dropped 0 bases, with 16 bases sitting between them. This CDR3 has 16 amino acids. In DNA form, the CDR3 reads TGTGCCAGCAGCACTCTCAGGGGCCCAGCTAACTATGGCTACACCTTC. Translated, it gives CASSTLRGPANYGYTF.